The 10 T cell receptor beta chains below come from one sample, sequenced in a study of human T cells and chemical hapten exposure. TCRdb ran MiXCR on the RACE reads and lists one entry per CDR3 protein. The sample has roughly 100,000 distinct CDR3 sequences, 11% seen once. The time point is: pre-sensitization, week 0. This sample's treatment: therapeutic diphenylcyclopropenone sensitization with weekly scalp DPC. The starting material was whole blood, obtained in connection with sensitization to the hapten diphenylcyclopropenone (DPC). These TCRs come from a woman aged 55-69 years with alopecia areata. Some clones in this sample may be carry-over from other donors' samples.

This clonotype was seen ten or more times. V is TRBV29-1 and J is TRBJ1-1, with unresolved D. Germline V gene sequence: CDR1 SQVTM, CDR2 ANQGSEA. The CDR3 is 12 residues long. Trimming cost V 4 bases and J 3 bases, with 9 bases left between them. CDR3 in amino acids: CSVGGEYTEAFF. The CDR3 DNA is TGCAGCGTTGGCGGAGAGTACACTGAAGCTTTCTTT.

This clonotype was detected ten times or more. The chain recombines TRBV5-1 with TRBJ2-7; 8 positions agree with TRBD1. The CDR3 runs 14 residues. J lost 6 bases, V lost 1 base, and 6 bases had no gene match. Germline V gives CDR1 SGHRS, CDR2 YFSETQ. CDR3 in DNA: TGCGCCAGCAGCTTGCAGGGGGCACTATCCGAGCAGTACTTC. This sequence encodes CASSLQGALSEQYF. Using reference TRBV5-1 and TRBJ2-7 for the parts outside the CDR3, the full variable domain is KAGVTQTPRYLIKTRGQQVTLSCSPISGHRSVSWYQQTPGQGLQFLFEYFSETQRNKGNFPGRFSGRQFSNSRSEMNVSTLELGDSALYLCASSLQGALSEQYFGPGTRLTVT.

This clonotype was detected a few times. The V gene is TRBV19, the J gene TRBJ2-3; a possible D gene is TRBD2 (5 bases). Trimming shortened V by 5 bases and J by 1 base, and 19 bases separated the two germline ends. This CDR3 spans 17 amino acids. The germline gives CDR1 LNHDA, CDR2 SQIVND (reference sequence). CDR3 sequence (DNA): TGTGCCAGTAGTCTTAAGGACCCTGGGAGAGGCACAGATACGCAGTATTTT. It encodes CASSLKDPGRGTDTQYF.

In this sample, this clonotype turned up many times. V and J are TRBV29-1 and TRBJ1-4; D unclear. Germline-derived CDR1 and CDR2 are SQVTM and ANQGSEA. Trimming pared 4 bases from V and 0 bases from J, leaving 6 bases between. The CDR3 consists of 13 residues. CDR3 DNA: TGCAGCGTTGCGCAGACAACTAATGAAAAACTGTTTTTT. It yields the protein CSVAQTTNEKLFF.

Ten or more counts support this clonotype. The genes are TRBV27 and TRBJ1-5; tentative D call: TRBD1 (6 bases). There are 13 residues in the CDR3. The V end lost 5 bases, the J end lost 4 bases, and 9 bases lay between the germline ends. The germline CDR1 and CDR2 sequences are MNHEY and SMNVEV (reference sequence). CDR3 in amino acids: CASSRGLNQPQHF. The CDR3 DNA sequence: TGTGCCAGCAGTCGGGGGCTGAATCAGCCCCAGCATTTT.

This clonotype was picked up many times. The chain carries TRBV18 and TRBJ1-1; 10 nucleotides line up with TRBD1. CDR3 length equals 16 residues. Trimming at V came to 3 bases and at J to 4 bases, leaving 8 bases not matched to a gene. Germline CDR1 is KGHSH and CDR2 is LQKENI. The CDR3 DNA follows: TGTGCCAGCTCACCGCGACAGGGGGCGAGTTTCACTGAAGCTTTCTTT. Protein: CASSPRQGASFTEAFF.

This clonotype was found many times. The CDR3 DNA reads TGTGCCAGCAGCCCTCAAGGGGGCGGGGGGGCTTACGAGCAGTACTTC. Its protein product is CASSPQGGGGAYEQYF. V and J are TRBV4-2 and TRBJ2-7; 9 nucleotides align to TRBD2. CDR3 length: 16 residues. Germline V gene lookup returns CDR1 LGHNA and CDR2 YNFKEQ. J gave up 4 bases and V 4 bases, and 11 bases lay outside the gene matches.

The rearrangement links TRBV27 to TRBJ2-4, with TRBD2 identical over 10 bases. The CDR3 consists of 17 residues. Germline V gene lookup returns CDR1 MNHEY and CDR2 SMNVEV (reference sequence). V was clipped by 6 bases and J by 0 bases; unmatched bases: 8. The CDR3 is CASRGAGGALAKNIQYF. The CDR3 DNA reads TGTGCCAGCAGAGGAGCGGGGGGGGCCCTAGCCAAAAACATTCAGTACTTC.

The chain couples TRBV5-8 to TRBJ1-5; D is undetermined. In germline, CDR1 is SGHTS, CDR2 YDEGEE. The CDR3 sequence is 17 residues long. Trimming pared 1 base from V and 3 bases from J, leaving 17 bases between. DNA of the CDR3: TGTGCCAGCAGCTTGCAGATCCGTGGCCGTAACAATCAGCCCCAGCATTTT. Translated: CASSLQIRGRNNQPQHF.

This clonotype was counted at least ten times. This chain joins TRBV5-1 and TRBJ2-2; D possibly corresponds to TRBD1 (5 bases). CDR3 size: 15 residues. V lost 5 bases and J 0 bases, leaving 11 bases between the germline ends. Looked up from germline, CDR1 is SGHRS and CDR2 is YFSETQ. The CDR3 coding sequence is TGCGCCAGCAGGTCAGGGATCGCGAACACCGGGGAGCTGTTTTTT. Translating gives CASRSGIANTGELFF.